A single T cell receptor beta chain is shown here with its context. The target antigen is unknown. Time point meaning: week 23, last vaccination. The vaccine gave 300 ug of a 20-mer mutant IDH1 peptide subcutaneously per dose. Profiled with immunoSEQ multiplex PCR; TCRdb holds only in-frame clones, not every one. Here the sample spans about 53,000 clones, approximately 78% being singletons. This sample was taken from a study of a mutant IDH1 vaccine in newly diagnosed glioma. Overall study: Patients were given eight vaccinations, scheduled in weeks 1, 3, 5, 7, 11, 15, 19 and 23.

V gave up 1 base and J gave up 4 bases, with 10 bases separating them. This CDR3 is built from 14 residues. The germline V gene has CDR1 SGHRS and CDR2 YFSETQ. The input for sequencing was PBMCs, taken from a glioma patient whose treatment included an IDH1 peptide vaccine. This chain joins TRBV5-1 and TRBJ2-3, with D maybe TRBD2 (7 bases). This receptor was taken from a woman aged 40 to 55 with glioma. Some clones in this sample may be carry-over from other donors' samples. In DNA form, the CDR3 reads TGCGCCAGCAGCTTGACAGGGAGGGCAGATACGCAGTATTTT. Its translation: CASSLTGRADTQYF.